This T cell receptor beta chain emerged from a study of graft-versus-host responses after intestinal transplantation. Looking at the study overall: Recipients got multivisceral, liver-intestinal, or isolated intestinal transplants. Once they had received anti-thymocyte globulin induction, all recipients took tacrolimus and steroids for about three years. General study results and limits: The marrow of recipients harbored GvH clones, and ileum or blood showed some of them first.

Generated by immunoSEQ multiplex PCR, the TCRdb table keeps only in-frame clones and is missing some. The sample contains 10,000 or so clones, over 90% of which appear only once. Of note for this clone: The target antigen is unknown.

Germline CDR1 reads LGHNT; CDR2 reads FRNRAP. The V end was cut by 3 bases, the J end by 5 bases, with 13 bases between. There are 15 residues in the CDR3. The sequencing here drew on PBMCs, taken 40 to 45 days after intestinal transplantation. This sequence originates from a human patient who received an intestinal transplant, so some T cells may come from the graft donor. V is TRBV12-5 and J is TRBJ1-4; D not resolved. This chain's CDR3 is CASGFYGSLNEKLFF. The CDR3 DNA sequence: TGTGCTAGTGGTTTTTATGGCAGCCTCAATGAAAAACTGTTTTTT.